This TCR beta chain was identified in a study of cytomegalovirus exposure and HLA in healthy donors. 60 Vbeta and 13 Jbeta primers were used in PCR. The data were produced by immunoSEQ multiplex PCR, yet TCRdb's version contains in-frame clones alone and is incomplete. The profile covers 65,000 or so clones, with around four fifths appearing a single time and less than 3.5% taken by the ten largest. The length of the CDR3 is 15 residues. V lost 1 base, J lost 9 bases, and 8 bases stayed unmatched. From germline, CDR1 is LNHNV and CDR2 YYDKDF (reference sequence). This sequence joins TRBV15 and TRBJ2-1; TRBD1 matches 8 bases. The sample was PBMCs. This TCR was sampled from a girl aged 10-17 years in good health and CMV-seropositive. CDR3 loop: CATSRGQQGVGEQFF. The DNA for the CDR3 is TGTGCCACCAGCAGAGGACAACAGGGGGTGGGTGAGCAGTTCTTC.